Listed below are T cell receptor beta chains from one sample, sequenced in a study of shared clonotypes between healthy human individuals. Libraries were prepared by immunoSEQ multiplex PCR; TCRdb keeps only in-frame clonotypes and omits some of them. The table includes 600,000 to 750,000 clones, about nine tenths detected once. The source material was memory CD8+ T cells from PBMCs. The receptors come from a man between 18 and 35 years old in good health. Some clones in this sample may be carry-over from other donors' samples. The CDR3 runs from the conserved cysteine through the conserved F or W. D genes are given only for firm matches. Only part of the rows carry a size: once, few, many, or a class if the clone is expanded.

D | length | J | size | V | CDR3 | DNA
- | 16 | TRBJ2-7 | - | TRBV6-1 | CASSEFWRSTKYEQYF | TGTGCCAGCAGTGAATTTTGGCGGTCTACAAAGTACGAGCAGTACTTC
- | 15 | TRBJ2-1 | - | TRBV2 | CASSVGADPYNEQFF | TGTGCCAGCAGTGTCGGAGCGGATCCCTACAATGAGCAGTTCTTC
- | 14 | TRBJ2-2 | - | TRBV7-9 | CASSSPWGDGELFF | TGTGCCAGCAGCTCCCCGTGGGGAGACGGGGAGCTGTTTTTT
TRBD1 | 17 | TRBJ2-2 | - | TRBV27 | CASSRGLGQGLAGELFF | TGTGCCAGCAGCCGAGGTCTAGGACAGGGTCTCGCCGGGGAGCTGTTTTTT
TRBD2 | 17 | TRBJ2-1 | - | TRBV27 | CASSLPATSGKVNEQFF | TGTGCCAGCAGTTTACCCGCCACTAGCGGGAAGGTCAATGAGCAGTTCTTC
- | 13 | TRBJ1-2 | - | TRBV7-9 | CASSDDRADGYTF | TGTGCCAGCAGCGATGACCGGGCGGATGGCTACACCTTC
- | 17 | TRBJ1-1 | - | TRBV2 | CASRVERLGAPTLKAFF | TGTGCCAGCAGAGTAGAAAGGCTGGGGGCCCCGACACTGAAAGCTTTCTTT
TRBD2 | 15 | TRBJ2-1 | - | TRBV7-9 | CASSISGLSRNEQFF | TGTGCCAGCAGCATTAGCGGGCTCTCCCGCAATGAGCAGTTCTTC
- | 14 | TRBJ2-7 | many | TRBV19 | CASSWGWGSYEQYF | TGTGCCAGTAGCTGGGGTTGGGGCTCCTACGAGCAGTACTTC
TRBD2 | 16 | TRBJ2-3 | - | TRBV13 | CASSLVVSGTADTQYF | TGTGCCAGCAGCTTAGTTGTTAGCGGGACGGCAGATACGCAGTATTTT
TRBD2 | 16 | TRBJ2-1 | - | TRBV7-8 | CASSLDSGTSGDEQFF | TGTGCCAGCAGCTTAGATTCCGGGACTAGCGGCGATGAGCAGTTCTTC